This T cell receptor beta chain derives from a study of T cell changes during pregnancy in multiple sclerosis. Measured with immunoSEQ multiplex PCR; TCRdb has only the in-frame clones, and not every one. The repertoire includes nearly 110,000 clones, about 90% of them detected once, and 0.78% sits in the top ten. The source is a female donor in good health, enrolled as a control in a pregnancy study. The sequencing here drew on peripheral blood, taken in the third trimester of pregnancy.

Here the CDR3 reads CASSLSGLEAFF. The CDR3 coding sequence is TGTGCCAGCAGCTTATCAGGGCTTGAAGCTTTCTTT. The chain combines TRBV7-8 with TRBJ1-1; a weak D match, TRBD1 (5 bases). The length of the CDR3 is 12 residues. Germline CDR1 and CDR2: SGHVS and FQNEAQ. V lost 2 bases and J lost 7, with 8 bases in between.